This section outlines one TCR beta chain sequence together with its context. The antigen it recognizes is unknown. The sample holds no much larger clone one base away, and base qualities are not on file. The data are from a study of blood T cells in healthy people across ages (dated by TCRdb to 2014 to 2015). Regarding the study in general: In model experiments, template switching captured roughly one uniquely barcoded TCR beta cDNA molecule for every two T cells. The study measured age-related changes in TCR beta repertoire diversity using deep sequencing normalized with unique cDNA molecular identifiers. To avoid experimental bias, donors of different ages were spread randomly across the sequencing lanes. Four age groups were formed from the donors: young (average about 15 years), middle-aged (roughly 38), aged (about 62) and long-lived (less than 85). Two additional independent replicas of 1 million unique cDNA reads from the same blood draw were analyzed for two donors (one aged 18 to 30 and one aged 80 or older).

The research as a whole found: Estimates of total diversity based on one million sequenced T cells were regarded as lower bounds and as underestimates. The CMV infection status of donors was not known, potentially confounding age-related changes in expanded clonotypes. Since profiling was done on bulk unsorted PBMCs, naive and antigen-experienced compartments could not be conclusively compared. Compared with the aged group, more naive CD4+ T cells, fewer expanded clones and increased TCR diversity were shown by the long-lived group, suggesting age selection. As age increased, observed TCR beta diversity per million T cells dropped in a roughly linear way, and a significant reduction was already evident by age 40. Observed TCR beta diversity correlated strongly with the percentage of naive T cells measured by flow cytometry.

From the germline V gene, CDR1 is SNHLY and CDR2 is FYNNEI. V loses 5 bases of germline sequence and J loses 7 bases, and the interval between the two ends is 9 bases. From the cysteine through the phenylalanine, the CDR3 covers 11 amino acids. Kept here is only the CDR3 DNA, which spans 33 bases and is read in frame from base 1. Library generation was performed with 5' RACE. Sequencing relied on an Illumina HiSeq 2500. A second about 7 to 12 cycle PCR used a sample-barcoded 5' primer and a J-beta primer mix. A unique molecular identifier was introduced onto each TCR beta cDNA molecule by a template-switch 5' adaptor carrying 12 random nucleotides. Each sample yielded at least 2.5 million CDR3-containing paired-end reads. The Mint cDNA synthesis kit, primed by a TRBC-specific oligonucleotide, was used to synthesize first-strand cDNA from all RNA. Following uracil-DNA glycosylase treatment, all cDNA underwent a first 18-cycle PCR with the universal primers M1SS and BC2_uni_R. Regarding the original processing steps: For normalization, 1 million high-quality reads were randomly selected from each sample, with every read carrying a distinct molecular identifier. Instead of being binned into consensus sequences, reads that shared molecular identifiers were thrown out. MiTCR, run with a Q25 quality threshold and the strictest error-elimination algorithm, handled CDR3 identification, clonotype clustering and error correction. A nonparametric unseen species model using Euler transformation provided a lower-bound estimate of total TCR beta diversity. The public sequencing data were trimmed at Q25 with fastp and processed into clonotypes with MiXCR by TCRdb, which kept only in-frame beta chains. Each entry merges the rows of one CDR3 protein and shows their most common DNA and genes. The V and J calls reflect TCRdb's pipeline rather than the authors' work. This sample lists about 670,000 distinct CDR3 sequences; less than 45% were detected once. The top ten hold about 32% of the sample.

Donors were under 40 systemically healthy Caucasian individuals from Russia aged roughly 6 to 95 years. Each donor gave ten milliliters of peripheral blood, collected into EDTA-treated Vacutainer tubes. Ficoll-Paque density-gradient centrifugation was used to isolate PBMCs, with at least 6.5 million obtained per sample. Total RNA, at least 6 micrograms per sample, was extracted from PBMCs with Trizol reagent. For every donor, an aliquot of PBMCs went through flow cytometry to measure the percentages of naive CD45RAhigh/CD27high T cells. Here the chain combines TRBV2 and TRBJ2-7, with the D gene call left open. The sequence derives from a man at least 80 years old in good health. Sequenced sample: blood. The CDR3 is CASSSINEQYF. The nucleotide sequence reads as follows: TGTGCCAGCAGTTCAATCAATGAGCAGTACTTC.